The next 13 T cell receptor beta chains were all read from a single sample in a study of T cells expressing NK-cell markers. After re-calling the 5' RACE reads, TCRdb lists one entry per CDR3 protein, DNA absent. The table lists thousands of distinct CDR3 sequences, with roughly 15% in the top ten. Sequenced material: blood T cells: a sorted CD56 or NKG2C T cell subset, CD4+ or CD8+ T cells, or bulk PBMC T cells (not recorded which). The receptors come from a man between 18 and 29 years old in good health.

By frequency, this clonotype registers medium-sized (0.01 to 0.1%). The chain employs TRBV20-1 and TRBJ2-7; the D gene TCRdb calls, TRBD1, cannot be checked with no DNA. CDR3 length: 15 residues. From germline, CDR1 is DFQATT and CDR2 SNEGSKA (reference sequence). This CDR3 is CSARDRDRGTYEQYF.

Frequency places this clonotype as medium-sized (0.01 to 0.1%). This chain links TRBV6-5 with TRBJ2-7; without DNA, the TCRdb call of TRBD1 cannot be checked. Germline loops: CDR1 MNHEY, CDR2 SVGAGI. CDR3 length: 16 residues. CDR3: CASSPGRDTNSAEQYF.

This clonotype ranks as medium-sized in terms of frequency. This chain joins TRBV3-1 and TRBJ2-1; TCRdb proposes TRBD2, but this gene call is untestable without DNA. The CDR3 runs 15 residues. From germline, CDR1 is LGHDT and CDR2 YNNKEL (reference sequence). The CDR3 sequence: CASRQSGSSYNEQFF.

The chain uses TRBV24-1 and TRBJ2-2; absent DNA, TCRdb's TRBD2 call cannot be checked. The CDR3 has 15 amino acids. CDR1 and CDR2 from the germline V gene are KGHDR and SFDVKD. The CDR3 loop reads CATSDPGLRTGELFF.

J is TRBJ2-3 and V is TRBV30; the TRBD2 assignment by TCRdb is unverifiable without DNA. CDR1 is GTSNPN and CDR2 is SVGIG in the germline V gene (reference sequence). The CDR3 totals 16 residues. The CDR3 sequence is CAWSVILAGASDTQYF.

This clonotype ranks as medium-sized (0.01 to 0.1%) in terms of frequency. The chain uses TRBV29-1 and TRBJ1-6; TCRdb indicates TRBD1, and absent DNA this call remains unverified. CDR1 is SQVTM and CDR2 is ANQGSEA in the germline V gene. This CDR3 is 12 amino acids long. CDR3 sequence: CSVVQGDGALHF.

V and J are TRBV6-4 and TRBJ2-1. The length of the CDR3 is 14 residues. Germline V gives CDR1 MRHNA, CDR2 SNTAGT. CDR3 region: CASSEFANYNEQFF.

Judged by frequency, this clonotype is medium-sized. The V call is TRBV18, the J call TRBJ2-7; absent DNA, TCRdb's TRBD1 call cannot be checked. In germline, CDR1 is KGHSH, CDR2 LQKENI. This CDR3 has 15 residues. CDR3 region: CASSRDPGENYEQYF.

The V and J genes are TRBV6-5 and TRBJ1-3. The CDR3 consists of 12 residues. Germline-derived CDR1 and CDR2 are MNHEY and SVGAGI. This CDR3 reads CASAASGNTIYF.

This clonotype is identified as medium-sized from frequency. This CDR3 is CSALRQNTEAFF. The chain uses TRBV29-1 and TRBJ1-1; TCRdb's D call, TRBD1, is unchecked because there is no DNA. Germline V lookup: CDR1 SQVTM, CDR2 ANQGSEA. The CDR3 runs 12 residues.

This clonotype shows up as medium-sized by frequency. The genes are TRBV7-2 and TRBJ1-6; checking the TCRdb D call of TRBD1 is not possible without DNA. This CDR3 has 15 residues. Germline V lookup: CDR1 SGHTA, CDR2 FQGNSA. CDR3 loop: CASSFGQGGNSPLHF.

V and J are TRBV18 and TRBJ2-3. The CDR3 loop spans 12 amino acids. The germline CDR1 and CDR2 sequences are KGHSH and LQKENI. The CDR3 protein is CASSPRPDTQYF. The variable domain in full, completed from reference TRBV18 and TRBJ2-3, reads NAGVMQNPRHLVRRRGQEARLRCSPMKGHSHVYWYRQLPEEGLKFMVYLQKENIIDESGMPKERFSAEFPKEGPSILRIQQVVRGDSAAYFCASSPRPDTQYFGPGTRLTVL.

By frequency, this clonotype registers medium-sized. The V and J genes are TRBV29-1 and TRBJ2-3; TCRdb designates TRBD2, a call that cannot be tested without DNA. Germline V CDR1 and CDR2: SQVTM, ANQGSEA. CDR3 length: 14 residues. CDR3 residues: CSVEDTSGGDTQYF.